These T cell receptor beta chains were read from a single sample in a study of beta chain features in type 1 diabetes. Clones were sequenced by immunoSEQ multiplex PCR, and TCRdb holds only the in-frame ones, with some missing. In the table there are approximately 140,000 clones, 6.9% of which are singletons. Specimen: central memory CD4+ T cells from blood. The receptors were sampled from a woman in her 30s in good health. Both conserved end residues are part of each CDR3. Each record gives: V gene, clone size, D gene, J gene, CDR3 DNA, CDR3 protein. D genes are given only for firm matches. Not all rows give a size; the values are once, few, many and, for expanded clones, a class.

v_gene: TRBV7-9
abundance: few
d_gene: -
j_gene: TRBJ2-2
CDR3nt: TGTGCCAGCAGCTTTGGTGACAGGCTTAACACCGGGGAGCTGTTTTTT
CDR3aa: CASSFGDRLNTGELFF

v_gene: TRBV21-1
abundance: few
d_gene: -
j_gene: TRBJ2-5
CDR3nt: TGTGCCAGCAGCTATCCCCGCCAGTTCCAAGAGACCCAGTACTTC
CDR3aa: CASSYPRQFQETQYF

v_gene: TRBV9
abundance: few
d_gene: TRBD1
j_gene: TRBJ2-1
CDR3nt: TGTGCCAGCAGCGTAGGCGGACAGGGCTTCAATGAGCAGTTCTTC
CDR3aa: CASSVGGQGFNEQFF

v_gene: TRBV7-2
abundance: -
d_gene: -
j_gene: TRBJ2-5
CDR3nt: TGTGCCAGCAGCTTAGAACCCACGGTGGAGACCCAGTACTTC
CDR3aa: CASSLEPTVETQYF

v_gene: TRBV7-2
abundance: few
d_gene: TRBD1
j_gene: TRBJ2-7
CDR3nt: TGTGCCAGCAGCCCGCACCGGGACAGCGCCTACGAGCAGTACTTC
CDR3aa: CASSPHRDSAYEQYF

v_gene: TRBV18
abundance: -
d_gene: TRBD1
j_gene: TRBJ1-1
CDR3nt: TGTGCCAGCTCACCCCAAGGACAGGGGGCTACTGAAGCTTTCTTT
CDR3aa: CASSPQGQGATEAFF

v_gene: TRBV7-8
abundance: -
d_gene: -
j_gene: TRBJ1-2
CDR3nt: TGTGCCAGCAGCTTAGTCATACTCCCGGCTAACTATGGCTACACCTTC
CDR3aa: CASSLVILPANYGYTF

v_gene: TRBV14
abundance: -
d_gene: -
j_gene: TRBJ2-1
CDR3nt: TGTGCCAGCAGCTTACAGGGTACCTACAATGAGCAGTTCTTC
CDR3aa: CASSLQGTYNEQFF

v_gene: TRBV7-2
abundance: many
d_gene: -
j_gene: TRBJ2-3
CDR3nt: TGTGCCAGCAGCCCCAATGGGCAGCAAACAGATACGCAGTATTTT
CDR3aa: CASSPNGQQTDTQYF

v_gene: TRBV4-3
abundance: few
d_gene: -
j_gene: TRBJ2-3
CDR3nt: TGCGCCAGCAGCCAAGAGTCAGGGTTCACGCAGTATTTT
CDR3aa: CASSQESGFTQYF

v_gene: TRBV18
abundance: -
d_gene: TRBD1
j_gene: TRBJ2-4
CDR3nt: TGTGCCAGCTCACCACTGCAGGGGGCTTCCAAAAACATTCAGTACTTC
CDR3aa: CASSPLQGASKNIQYF

v_gene: TRBV7-2
abundance: -
d_gene: TRBD1
j_gene: TRBJ1-1
CDR3nt: TGTGCCAGCAGCTTTAGGACAGGGACTGAAGCTTTCTTT
CDR3aa: CASSFRTGTEAFF

v_gene: TRBV19
abundance: many
d_gene: -
j_gene: TRBJ2-1
CDR3nt: TGTGCCAGTAGTATGGTCAGGGCAGGCCACAATGAGCAGTTCTTC
CDR3aa: CASSMVRAGHNEQFF

v_gene: TRBV11-2
abundance: few
d_gene: -
j_gene: TRBJ2-1
CDR3nt: TGTGCCAGCAGCTCGAGCAGGGGAAATGAGCAGTTCTTC
CDR3aa: CASSSSRGNEQFF

v_gene: TRBV7-8
abundance: many
d_gene: TRBD1
j_gene: TRBJ2-3
CDR3nt: TGTGCCAGCAGCTCGGACAGGGATGTAGATACGCAGTATTTT
CDR3aa: CASSSDRDVDTQYF

v_gene: TRBV6-1
abundance: -
d_gene: -
j_gene: TRBJ2-5
CDR3nt: TGTGCCAGCAGTCGGACAGAAACTAAAGAGTGGACCCAGTACTTC
CDR3aa: CASSRTETKEWTQYF

v_gene: TRBV19
abundance: -
d_gene: -
j_gene: TRBJ1-2
CDR3nt: TGTGCCAGTAGTCACGACAGGATTAGAGTCTACACCTTC
CDR3aa: CASSHDRIRVYTF

v_gene: TRBV6-5
abundance: few
d_gene: TRBD1
j_gene: TRBJ1-1
CDR3nt: TGTGCCAGCATTAGTTGGGGGACAGCCTTTGAAGCTTTCTTT
CDR3aa: CASISWGTAFEAFF

v_gene: TRBV16
abundance: many
d_gene: -
j_gene: TRBJ2-7
CDR3nt: TGTGCCAGCAGTCGACAGGTCCAAATCCGTGGGGAGCAGTACTTC
CDR3aa: CASSRQVQIRGEQYF

v_gene: TRBV18
abundance: few
d_gene: -
j_gene: TRBJ2-2
CDR3nt: TGTGCCAGCTCCCCCTCCAGGGGCACCGGGGAGCTGTTTTTT
CDR3aa: CASSPSRGTGELFF

v_gene: TRBV6-1
abundance: few
d_gene: -
j_gene: TRBJ1-2
CDR3nt: TGTGCCAGCAGTTGGACAATCTATGGCTACACCTTC
CDR3aa: CASSWTIYGYTF

v_gene: TRBV6-5
abundance: -
d_gene: -
j_gene: TRBJ1-1
CDR3nt: TGTGCCAGCAGTAACTCAGGAGGGAACACTGAAGCTTTCTTT
CDR3aa: CASSNSGGNTEAFF

v_gene: TRBV7-2
abundance: -
d_gene: TRBD2
j_gene: TRBJ2-5
CDR3nt: TGTGCCAGCAGCTTTGCGGGAGAGGAGACCCAGTACTTC
CDR3aa: CASSFAGEETQYF

v_gene: TRBV5-1
abundance: -
d_gene: -
j_gene: TRBJ2-7
CDR3nt: TGCGCCAGCAGCCCGGGAACAGGGTCCCCCTACGAGCAGTACTTC
CDR3aa: CASSPGTGSPYEQYF

v_gene: TRBV11-2
abundance: -
d_gene: -
j_gene: TRBJ2-2
CDR3nt: TGTGCCAGCCGGTGGCGGGACTTATCCGGGGAGCTGTTTTTT
CDR3aa: CASRWRDLSGELFF

v_gene: TRBV30
abundance: many
d_gene: TRBD2
j_gene: TRBJ2-5
CDR3nt: TGTGCCAGTCTACTAGCGGGAGGCCAAGAGACCCAGTACTTC
CDR3aa: CASLLAGGQETQYF